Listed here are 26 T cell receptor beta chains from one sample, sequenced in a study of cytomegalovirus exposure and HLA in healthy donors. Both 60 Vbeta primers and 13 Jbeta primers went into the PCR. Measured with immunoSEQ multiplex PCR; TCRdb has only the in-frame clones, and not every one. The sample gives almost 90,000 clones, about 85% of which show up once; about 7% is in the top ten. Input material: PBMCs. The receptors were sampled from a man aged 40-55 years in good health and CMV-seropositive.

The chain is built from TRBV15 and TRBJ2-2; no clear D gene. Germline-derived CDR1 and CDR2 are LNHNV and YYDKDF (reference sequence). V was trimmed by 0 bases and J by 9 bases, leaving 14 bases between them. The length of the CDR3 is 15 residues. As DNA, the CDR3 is TGTGCCACCAGCAGAGATCTTAGCACTCTGAGGGAGCTGTTTTTT. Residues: CATSRDLSTLRELFF.

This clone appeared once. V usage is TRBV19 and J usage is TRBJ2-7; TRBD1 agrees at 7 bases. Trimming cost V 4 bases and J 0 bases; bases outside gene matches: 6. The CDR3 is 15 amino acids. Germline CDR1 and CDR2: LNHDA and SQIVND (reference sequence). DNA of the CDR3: TGTGCCAGTAGTAGGAACAGGGGAAGCTCCTACGAGCAGTACTTC. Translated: CASSRNRGSSYEQYF.

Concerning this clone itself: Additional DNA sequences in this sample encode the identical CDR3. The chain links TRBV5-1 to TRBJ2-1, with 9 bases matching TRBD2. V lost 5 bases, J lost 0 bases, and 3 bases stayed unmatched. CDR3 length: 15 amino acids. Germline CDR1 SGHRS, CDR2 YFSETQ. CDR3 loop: CASRSGGSSYNEQFF. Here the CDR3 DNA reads TGCGCCAGCAGGAGCGGGGGGAGCTCCTACAATGAGCAGTTCTTC. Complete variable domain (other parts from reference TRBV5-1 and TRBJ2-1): KAGVTQTPRYLIKTRGQQVTLSCSPISGHRSVSWYQQTPGQGLQFLFEYFSETQRNKGNFPGRFSGRQFSNSRSEMNVSTLELGDSALYLCASRSGGSSYNEQFFGPGTRLTVL.

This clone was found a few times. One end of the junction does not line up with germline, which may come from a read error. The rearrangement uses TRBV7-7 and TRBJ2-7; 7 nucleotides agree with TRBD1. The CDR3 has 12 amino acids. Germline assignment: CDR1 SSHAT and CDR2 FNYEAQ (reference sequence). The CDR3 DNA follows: TGTGCTAGCAGCACGACAGGGAACGAGCAGTACTTC. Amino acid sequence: CASSTTGNEQYF. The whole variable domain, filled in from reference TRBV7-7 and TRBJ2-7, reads GAGVSQSPRYKVTKRGQDVTLRCDPISSHATLYWYQQALGQGPEFLTYFNYEAQPDKSGLPSDRFSAERPEGSISTLTIQRTEQRDSAMYRCASSTTGNEQYFGPGTRLTVT.

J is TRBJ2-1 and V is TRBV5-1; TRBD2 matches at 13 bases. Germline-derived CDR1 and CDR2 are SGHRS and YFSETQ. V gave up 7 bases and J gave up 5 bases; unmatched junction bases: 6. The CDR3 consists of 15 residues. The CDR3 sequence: CASGLTSGGDNEQFF. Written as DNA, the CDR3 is TGCGCCAGCGGCCTAACTAGCGGGGGGGACAATGAGCAGTTCTTC.

CDR3 protein: CASSLEGQGNQPQHF. The CDR3 bases are TGTGCCAGCAGCTTAGAGGGACAGGGTAATCAGCCCCAGCATTTT. V and J are TRBV7-9 and TRBJ1-5, with TRBD1 matching over 9 bases. CDR3 length equals 15 residues. Trimming cost V 1 base and J 4 bases; bases outside gene matches: 2. The germline V gene has CDR1 SEHNR and CDR2 FQNEAQ (reference sequence).

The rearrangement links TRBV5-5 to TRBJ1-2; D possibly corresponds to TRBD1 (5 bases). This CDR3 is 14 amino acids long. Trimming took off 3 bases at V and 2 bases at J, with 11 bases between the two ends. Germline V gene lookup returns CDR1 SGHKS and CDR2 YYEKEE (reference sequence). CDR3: CASSSGTANYGYTF. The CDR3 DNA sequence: TGTGCCAGCAGCTCCGGGACTGCGAACTATGGCTACACCTTC.

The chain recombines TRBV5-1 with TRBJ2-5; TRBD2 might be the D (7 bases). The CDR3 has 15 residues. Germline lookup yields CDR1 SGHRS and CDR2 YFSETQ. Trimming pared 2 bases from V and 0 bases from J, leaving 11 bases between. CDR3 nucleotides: TGCGCCAGCAGCTTTGGGAGGGGGTACCAAGAGACCCAGTACTTC. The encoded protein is CASSFGRGYQETQYF.

CDR3 coding DNA: TGTGCCAGCAGCCAGTCCAGACAGGGGGACAAGACCCAGTACTTC. It codes for CASSQSRQGDKTQYF. The chain carries TRBV5-8 and TRBJ2-5; 9 bases fit TRBD1. The CDR3 spans 15 residues. V was pared by 4 bases and J by 6 bases, with 10 bases of the junction left unmatched. In germline, CDR1 is SGHTS, CDR2 YDEGEE.

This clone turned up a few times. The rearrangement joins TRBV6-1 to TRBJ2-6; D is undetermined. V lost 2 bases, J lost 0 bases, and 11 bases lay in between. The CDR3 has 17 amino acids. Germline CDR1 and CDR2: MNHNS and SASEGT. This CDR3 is CASSERQAFSGANVLTF. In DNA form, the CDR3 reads TGTGCCAGCAGTGAAAGGCAGGCCTTCTCTGGGGCCAACGTCCTGACTTTC.

This chain's CDR3 is CASSIAPRLNTEAFF. Here the CDR3 DNA reads TGTGCCAGTAGTATTGCTCCTAGATTAAACACTGAAGCTTTCTTT. This chain connects TRBV19 to TRBJ1-1; D is unresolved. CDR3 length: 15 amino acids. The V end was cut by 3 bases, the J end by 2 bases, with 13 bases between. CDR1 is LNHDA and CDR2 is SQIVND in the germline V gene (reference sequence).

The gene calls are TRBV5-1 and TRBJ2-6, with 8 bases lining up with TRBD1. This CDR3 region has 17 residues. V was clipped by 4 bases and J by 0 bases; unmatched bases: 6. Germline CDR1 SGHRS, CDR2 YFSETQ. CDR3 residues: CASSPGQVPSGANVLTF. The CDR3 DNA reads TGCGCCAGCAGCCCGGGACAGGTACCCTCTGGGGCCAACGTCCTGACTTTC.

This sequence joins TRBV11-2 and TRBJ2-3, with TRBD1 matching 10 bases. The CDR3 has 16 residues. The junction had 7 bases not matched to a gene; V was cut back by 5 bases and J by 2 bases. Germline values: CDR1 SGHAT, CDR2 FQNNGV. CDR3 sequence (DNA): TGTGCCAGCAGCCTTCGGGGGACAGGGGTCACAGATACGCAGTATTTT. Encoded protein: CASSLRGTGVTDTQYF.

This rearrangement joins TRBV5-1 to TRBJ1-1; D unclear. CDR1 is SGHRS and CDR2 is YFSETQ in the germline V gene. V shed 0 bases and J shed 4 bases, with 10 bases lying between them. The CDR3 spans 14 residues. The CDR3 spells CASSLVVGGTEAFF. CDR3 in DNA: TGCGCCAGCAGCTTGGTGGTTGGAGGCACTGAAGCTTTCTTT.

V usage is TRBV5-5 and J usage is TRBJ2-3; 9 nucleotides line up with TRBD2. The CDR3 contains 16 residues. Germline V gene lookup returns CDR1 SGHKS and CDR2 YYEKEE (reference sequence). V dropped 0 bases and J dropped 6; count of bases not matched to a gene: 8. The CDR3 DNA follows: TGTGCCAGCAGCTTGGTTGGCGGGGGGGCCGGGGATACGCAGTATTTT. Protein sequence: CASSLVGGGAGDTQYF.

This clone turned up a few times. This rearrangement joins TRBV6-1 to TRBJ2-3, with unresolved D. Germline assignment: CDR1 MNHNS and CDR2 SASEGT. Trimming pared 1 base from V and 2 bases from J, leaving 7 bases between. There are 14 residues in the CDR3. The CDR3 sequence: CASSEVVFTDTQYF. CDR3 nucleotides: TGTGCCAGCAGTGAAGTTGTCTTCACAGATACGCAGTATTTT.

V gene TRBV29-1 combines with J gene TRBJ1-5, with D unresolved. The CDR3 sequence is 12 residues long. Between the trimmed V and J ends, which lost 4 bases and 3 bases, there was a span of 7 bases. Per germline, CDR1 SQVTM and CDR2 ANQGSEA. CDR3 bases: TGCAGCGTTGGCGGCAACAATCAGCCCCAGCATTTT. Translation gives CSVGGNNQPQHF.

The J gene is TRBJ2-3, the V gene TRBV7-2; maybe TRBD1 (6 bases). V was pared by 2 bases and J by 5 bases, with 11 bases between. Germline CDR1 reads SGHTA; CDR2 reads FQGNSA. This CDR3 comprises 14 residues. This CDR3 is CASSLSGVVDTQYF. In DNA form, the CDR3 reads TGTGCCAGCAGCTTATCAGGGGTGGTAGATACGCAGTATTTT.

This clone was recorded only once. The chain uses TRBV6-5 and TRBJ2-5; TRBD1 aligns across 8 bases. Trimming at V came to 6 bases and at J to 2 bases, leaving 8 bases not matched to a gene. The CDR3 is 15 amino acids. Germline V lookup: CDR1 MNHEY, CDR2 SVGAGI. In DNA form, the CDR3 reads TGTGCCAGCAGGGACGCCGGGACAGGACAAGAGACCCAGTACTTC. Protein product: CASRDAGTGQETQYF.

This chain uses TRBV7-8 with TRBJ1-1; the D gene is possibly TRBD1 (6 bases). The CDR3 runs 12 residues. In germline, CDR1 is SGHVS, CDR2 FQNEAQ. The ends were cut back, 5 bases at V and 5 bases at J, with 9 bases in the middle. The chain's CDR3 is CASSITGTEAFF. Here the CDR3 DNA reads TGTGCCAGCAGCATTACAGGGACTGAAGCTTTCTTT.

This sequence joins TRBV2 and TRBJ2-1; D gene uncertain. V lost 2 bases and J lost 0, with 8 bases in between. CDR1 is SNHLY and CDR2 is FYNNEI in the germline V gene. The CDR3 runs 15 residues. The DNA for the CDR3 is TGTGCCAGCAGTGAACTGTTGAGCTCCTACAATGAGCAGTTCTTC. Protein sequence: CASSELLSSYNEQFF. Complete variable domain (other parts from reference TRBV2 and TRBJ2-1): EPEVTQTPSHQVTQMGQEVILRCVPISNHLYFYWYRQILGQKVEFLVSFYNNEISEKSEIFDDQFSVERPDGSNFTLKIRSTKLEDSAMYFCASSELLSSYNEQFFGPGTRLTVL.

The CDR3 protein is CASSLAGQVSTDTQYF. The CDR3 DNA sequence: TGTGCCAGCAGCTTGGCTGGACAGGTGAGCACAGATACGCAGTATTTT. J is TRBJ2-3 and V is TRBV5-4; 7 nucleotides match TRBD1. This CDR3 has 16 amino acids. Trimming at V came to 0 bases and at J to 0 bases, leaving 4 bases not matched to a gene. The germline V gene has CDR1 SGHNT and CDR2 YYREEE (reference sequence).

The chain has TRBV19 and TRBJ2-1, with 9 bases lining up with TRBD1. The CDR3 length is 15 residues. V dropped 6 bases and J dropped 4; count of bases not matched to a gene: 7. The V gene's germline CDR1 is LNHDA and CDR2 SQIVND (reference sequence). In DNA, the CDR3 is TGTGCCAGTAGCCCTGACAGGGGGGGTTACAATGAGCAGTTCTTC. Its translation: CASSPDRGGYNEQFF.

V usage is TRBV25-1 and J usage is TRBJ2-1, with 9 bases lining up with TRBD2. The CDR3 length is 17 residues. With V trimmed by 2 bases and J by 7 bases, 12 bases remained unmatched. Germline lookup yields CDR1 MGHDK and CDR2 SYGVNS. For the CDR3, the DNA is TGTGCCAGCAGTGAAGGCGGGAGGGCCGCGCTTAGTAATGAGCAGTTCTTC. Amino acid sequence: CASSEGGRAALSNEQFF.

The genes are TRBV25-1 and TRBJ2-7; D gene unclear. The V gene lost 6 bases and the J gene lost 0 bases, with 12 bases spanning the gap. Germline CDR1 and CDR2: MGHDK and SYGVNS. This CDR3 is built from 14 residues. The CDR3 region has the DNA TGTGCCAGCAGGCGAGACAAAGGCTCCTACGAGCAGTACTTC. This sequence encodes CASRRDKGSYEQYF.

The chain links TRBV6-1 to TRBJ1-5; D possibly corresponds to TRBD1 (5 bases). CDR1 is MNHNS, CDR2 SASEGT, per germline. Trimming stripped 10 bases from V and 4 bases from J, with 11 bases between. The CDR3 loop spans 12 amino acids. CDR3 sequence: CATRQPNQPQHF. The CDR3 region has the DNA TGTGCCACTAGACAGCCGAATCAGCCCCAGCATTTT.